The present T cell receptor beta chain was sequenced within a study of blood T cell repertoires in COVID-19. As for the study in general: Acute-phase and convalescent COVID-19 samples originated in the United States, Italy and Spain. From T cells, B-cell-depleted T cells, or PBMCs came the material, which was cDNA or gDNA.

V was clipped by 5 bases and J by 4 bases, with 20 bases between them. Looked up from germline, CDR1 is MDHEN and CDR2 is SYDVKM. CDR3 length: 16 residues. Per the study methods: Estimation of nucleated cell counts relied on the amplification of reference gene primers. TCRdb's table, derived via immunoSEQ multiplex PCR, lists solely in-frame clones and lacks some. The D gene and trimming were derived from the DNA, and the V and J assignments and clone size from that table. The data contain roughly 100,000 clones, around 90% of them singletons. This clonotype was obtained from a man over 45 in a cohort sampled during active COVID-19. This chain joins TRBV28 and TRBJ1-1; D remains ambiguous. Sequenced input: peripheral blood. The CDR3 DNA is TGTGCCAGCAGTCCCACCCGCCCTAGTGGAGTCACTGAAGCTTTCTTT. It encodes CASSPTRPSGVTEAFF.